This entry is about one TCR beta chain. The assay was immunoSEQ multiplex PCR, and TCRdb's table has in-frame clones only and misses some. The sample includes 100,000 or so clones, over 80% of them seen just once. This sample was taken from a study of blood T cell repertoires in COVID-19. Overall study: From T cells, B-cell-depleted T cells, or PBMCs came the material, which was cDNA or gDNA.

Trimming stripped 2 bases from V and 10 bases from J, with 6 bases between. This CDR3 region has 11 residues. The chain couples TRBV12-3 or TRBV12-4 to TRBJ2-1; no clear D gene. The sequence derives from an older woman with active or convalescent COVID-19. The specimen sequenced was peripheral blood. CDR3 DNA: TGTGCCAGCAGTTTATTCCAAGAGCAGTTCTTC. This translates into CASSLFQEQFF.